These T cell receptor beta chains were read from a single sample in a study of early T cells in non-severe SARS-CoV-2 infection. Each CDR3 protein is one row after TCRdb ran MiXCR on the 5' RACE reads. Of roughly 120,000 distinct CDR3 sequences listed, 15% were seen once; the top ten hold about a fifth. The sample comprised whole blood. These receptors were collected from an adult who was a healthcare worker with PCR-confirmed SARS-CoV-2 infection or an uninfected control (not recorded which). CDR3s include the opening cysteine and the closing phenylalanine or tryptophan. Each record gives: J gene, V gene, D gene, clone size, CDR3 length, CDR3 protein, CDR3 DNA. A D gene is named only where the DNA matches it firmly. Size tells how often a clone was seen (once, few, many) or the class of an expanded clone, and some rows leave it out.

j_gene: TRBJ2-1
v_gene: TRBV5-1
d_gene: TRBD2
abundance: -
len: 16
CDR3aa: CASSPRLAGPYNEQFF
CDR3nt: TGCGCCAGCAGTCCACGACTAGCGGGGCCCTACAATGAGCAGTTCTTC

j_gene: TRBJ1-2
v_gene: TRBV20-1
d_gene: TRBD1
abundance: -
len: 13
CDR3aa: CSALKGQAYGYTF
CDR3nt: TGCAGTGCCCTAAAGGGACAGGCCTATGGCTACACCTTC

j_gene: TRBJ1-1
v_gene: TRBV27
d_gene: -
abundance: -
len: 14
CDR3aa: CASSLNTGRTEAFF
CDR3nt: TGTGCCAGCAGTTTAAATACAGGGCGGACTGAAGCTTTCTTT

j_gene: TRBJ1-5
v_gene: TRBV3-1
d_gene: -
abundance: few
len: 14
CDR3aa: CASSSARGWQPQHF
CDR3nt: TGTGCCAGCAGTTCAGCGAGGGGCTGGCAGCCCCAGCATTTT

j_gene: TRBJ2-3
v_gene: TRBV21-1
d_gene: -
abundance: -
len: 16
CDR3aa: CASSKEDAASTDTQYF
CDR3nt: TGTGCCAGCAGCAAAGAGGACGCCGCTAGCACAGATACGCAGTATTTT

j_gene: TRBJ2-3
v_gene: TRBV29-1
d_gene: -
abundance: -
len: 12
CDR3aa: CSVEVNTDTQYF
CDR3nt: TGCAGCGTTGAGGTCAACACAGATACGCAGTATTTT

j_gene: TRBJ2-3
v_gene: TRBV6-1
d_gene: TRBD2
abundance: few
len: 17
CDR3aa: CASSYFPTSGGADTQYF
CDR3nt: TGTGCCAGCTCGTACTTCCCTACTAGCGGGGGAGCAGATACGCAGTATTTT

j_gene: TRBJ1-2
v_gene: TRBV6-4
d_gene: TRBD1
abundance: -
len: 15
CDR3aa: CASSDTAGGSYGYTF
CDR3nt: TGTGCCAGCAGTGACACGGCAGGGGGAAGCTATGGCTACACCTTC

j_gene: TRBJ1-2
v_gene: TRBV7-9
d_gene: -
abundance: -
len: 13
CDR3aa: CASRPRERDGYTF
CDR3nt: TGTGCCAGCAGGCCGCGCGAAAGGGATGGCTACACCTTC

j_gene: TRBJ1-1
v_gene: TRBV4-2
d_gene: TRBD1
abundance: many
len: 14
CDR3aa: CASSSGQEATEAFF
CDR3nt: TGTGCCAGCAGCTCGGGACAGGAGGCCACTGAAGCTTTCTTT

j_gene: TRBJ1-2
v_gene: TRBV28
d_gene: -
abundance: -
len: 15
CDR3aa: CASTGWGQDNYGYTF
CDR3nt: TGTGCCAGCACGGGGTGGGGGCAGGACAACTATGGCTACACCTTC

j_gene: TRBJ1-5
v_gene: TRBV7-3
d_gene: -
abundance: few
len: 13
CDR3aa: CASSLQANQPQHF
CDR3nt: TGTGCCAGCAGCCTACAGGCTAATCAGCCCCAGCATTTT

j_gene: TRBJ2-1
v_gene: TRBV11-2
d_gene: -
abundance: -
len: 14
CDR3aa: CASSFFIDRGEQFF
CDR3nt: TGTGCCAGCAGCTTTTTTATTGATCGTGGTGAGCAGTTCTTC

j_gene: TRBJ2-1
v_gene: TRBV10-3
d_gene: TRBD2
abundance: few
len: 16
CDR3aa: CAISESRGGRDNEQFF
CDR3nt: TGTGCCATCAGTGAGTCGCGGGGGGGCCGGGACAATGAGCAGTTCTTC

j_gene: TRBJ2-5
v_gene: TRBV6-6
d_gene: TRBD2
abundance: -
len: 13
CDR3aa: CASQTGGQETQYF
CDR3nt: TGTGCCAGCCAAACCGGGGGGCAAGAGACCCAGTACTTC

j_gene: TRBJ1-1
v_gene: TRBV20-1
d_gene: TRBD1
abundance: -
len: 14
CDR3aa: CSASVEGARTEAFF
CDR3nt: TGCAGTGCTAGTGTAGAGGGGGCTCGGACTGAAGCTTTCTTT

j_gene: TRBJ2-2
v_gene: TRBV30
d_gene: -
abundance: -
len: 13
CDR3aa: CACSPIDPGELFF
CDR3nt: TGTGCCTGCTCCCCGATTGATCCCGGGGAGCTGTTTTTT

j_gene: TRBJ1-2
v_gene: TRBV27
d_gene: -
abundance: -
len: 13
CDR3aa: CASSLSRDYGYTF
CDR3nt: TGTGCCAGCAGTTTATCCAGGGACTATGGCTACACCTTC

j_gene: TRBJ1-5
v_gene: TRBV6-1
d_gene: -
abundance: -
len: 15
CDR3aa: CASSVTEYSNQPQHF
CDR3nt: TGTGCCAGCAGTGTGACGGAATATAGCAATCAGCCCCAGCATTTT

j_gene: TRBJ1-4
v_gene: TRBV9
d_gene: -
abundance: few
len: 15
CDR3aa: CASSVGVGMVEKLFF
CDR3nt: TGTGCCAGCAGCGTAGGTGTCGGTATGGTTGAAAAACTGTTTTTT

j_gene: TRBJ2-7
v_gene: TRBV18
d_gene: -
abundance: -
len: 14
CDR3aa: CASAAQGGTYEQYF
CDR3nt: TGTGCCAGCGCAGCCCAAGGGGGGACCTACGAGCAGTACTTC

j_gene: TRBJ2-1
v_gene: TRBV24-1
d_gene: TRBD2
abundance: many
len: 13
CDR3aa: CATSDFAGGEQFF
CDR3nt: TGTGCCACCAGTGATTTTGCGGGGGGAGAGCAGTTCTTC

j_gene: TRBJ2-1
v_gene: TRBV12-3/TRBV12-4
d_gene: -
abundance: few
len: 13
CDR3aa: CASSLGGSDEQFF
CDR3nt: TGTGCCAGCAGCCTCGGTGGGTCGGATGAGCAGTTCTTC

j_gene: TRBJ2-5
v_gene: TRBV9
d_gene: TRBD1
abundance: -
len: 17
CDR3aa: CASSIGPGQGHQETQYF
CDR3nt: TGTGCCAGCAGCATAGGGCCGGGACAGGGTCACCAAGAGACCCAGTACTTC

j_gene: TRBJ2-3
v_gene: TRBV7-3
d_gene: TRBD2
abundance: -
len: 13
CDR3aa: CASSTQAGGTQYF
CDR3nt: TGTGCCAGCAGCACCCAAGCGGGGGGTACGCAGTATTTT

j_gene: TRBJ2-1
v_gene: TRBV4-1
d_gene: -
abundance: -
len: 17
CDR3aa: CASSRSLQGITYNEQFF
CDR3nt: TGCGCCAGCAGCCGAAGCCTTCAGGGTATCACCTACAATGAGCAGTTCTTC

j_gene: TRBJ1-2
v_gene: TRBV29-1
d_gene: -
abundance: -
len: 11
CDR3aa: CSVQENYGYTF
CDR3nt: TGCAGCGTTCAGGAAAACTATGGCTACACCTTC

j_gene: TRBJ1-4
v_gene: TRBV5-1
d_gene: -
abundance: few
len: 15
CDR3aa: CASSLGPTTNEKLFF
CDR3nt: TGCGCCAGCAGCTTGGGTCCGACAACTAATGAAAAACTGTTTTTT

j_gene: TRBJ2-6
v_gene: TRBV19
d_gene: -
abundance: -
len: 14
CDR3aa: CASSSNSGANVLTF
CDR3nt: TGTGCCAGTAGTAGTAACTCTGGGGCCAACGTCCTGACTTTC

j_gene: TRBJ1-2
v_gene: TRBV12-3/TRBV12-4
d_gene: -
abundance: many
len: 14
CDR3aa: CASSLQEEGGGYTF
CDR3nt: TGTGCCAGCAGTTTGCAAGAAGAAGGGGGAGGCTACACCTTC

j_gene: TRBJ2-2
v_gene: TRBV5-1
d_gene: -
abundance: -
len: 14
CDR3aa: CASRASTNTGELFF
CDR3nt: TGCGCCAGCAGGGCTAGCACAAACACCGGGGAGCTGTTTTTT

j_gene: TRBJ2-6
v_gene: TRBV6-2/TRBV6-3
d_gene: TRBD1
abundance: -
len: 17
CDR3aa: CASRPGTGETGANVLTF
CDR3nt: TGTGCCAGCAGACCCGGGACAGGGGAAACTGGGGCCAACGTCCTGACTTTC

j_gene: TRBJ2-1
v_gene: TRBV10-1
d_gene: TRBD2
abundance: -
len: 16
CDR3aa: CASSALLAGGPNEQFF
CDR3nt: TGCGCCAGCAGTGCCCTACTAGCGGGGGGGCCCAATGAGCAGTTCTTC

j_gene: TRBJ1-2
v_gene: TRBV7-2
d_gene: -
abundance: few
len: 16
CDR3aa: CASSPGNKQFSYGYTF
CDR3nt: TGTGCCAGCAGCCCGGGCAACAAGCAATTTTCATATGGCTACACCTTC

j_gene: TRBJ2-2
v_gene: TRBV19
d_gene: -
abundance: -
len: 14
CDR3aa: CASSIGQNTGELFF
CDR3nt: TGTGCCAGTAGTATCGGTCAGAACACCGGGGAGCTGTTTTTT

j_gene: TRBJ2-1
v_gene: TRBV27
d_gene: -
abundance: few
len: 16
CDR3aa: CASRGARGPSYNEQFF
CDR3nt: TGTGCCAGCAGGGGGGCCCGCGGCCCTTCCTACAATGAGCAGTTCTTC

j_gene: TRBJ1-2
v_gene: TRBV10-3
d_gene: TRBD1
abundance: -
len: 14
CDR3aa: CAISVGQGDYGYTF
CDR3nt: TGTGCCATCAGTGTGGGGCAGGGGGACTATGGCTACACCTTC

j_gene: TRBJ1-2
v_gene: TRBV2
d_gene: TRBD1
abundance: few
len: 14
CDR3aa: CASTYMGQGHGYTF
CDR3nt: TGTGCCAGCACCTACATGGGACAGGGCCACGGCTACACCTTC

j_gene: TRBJ2-1
v_gene: TRBV4-1
d_gene: -
abundance: many
len: 14
CDR3aa: CASSPRMYLDEQFF
CDR3nt: TGCGCCAGCAGCCCCCGGATGTACTTGGATGAGCAGTTCTTC

j_gene: TRBJ1-1
v_gene: TRBV7-9
d_gene: -
abundance: -
len: 12
CDR3aa: CASRLGTTEAFF
CDR3nt: TGTGCCAGCAGACTCGGCACCACTGAAGCTTTCTTT

j_gene: TRBJ1-2
v_gene: TRBV3-1
d_gene: -
abundance: -
len: 12
CDR3aa: CASSLGAYGYTF
CDR3nt: TGTGCCAGCAGCCTGGGGGCCTATGGCTACACCTTC

j_gene: TRBJ2-2
v_gene: TRBV12-3/TRBV12-4
d_gene: -
abundance: -
len: 12
CDR3aa: CASSFSRGELFF
CDR3nt: TGTGCCAGCAGTTTCTCGCGGGGGGAGCTGTTTTTT